The 21 T cell receptor beta chains presented below share a single source sample, sequenced in a study of T cell clonality in common variable immunodeficiency. Study outcomes and limitations: Common variable immunodeficiency TCR beta sequences reportedly had fewer deletions and N-nucleotide insertions.

Here immunoSEQ multiplex PCR was the method, and the copy in TCRdb shows in-frame clones only, minus some. The repertoire shows roughly 17,000 clones, none seen only once; the top ten take over 12%. What these receptors recognize is not known. Sequences were obtained from peripheral blood mononuclear cells. The receptors here all came from a human donor with common variable immunodeficiency.

This clone is labeled as medium-sized. Read sequence stops 3 residues before the CDR3 end, and the germline J gene provides the missing end. V is TRBV5-1 and J is TRBJ1-1; TRBD1 matches 8 bases. J was trimmed by 1 base and V by 4 bases; bases with no gene match: 3. CDR1 SGHRS and CDR2 YFSETQ come from the germline V gene. The CDR3 has 14 amino acids. Partial CDR3 DNA: TGCGCCAGCAGCGGGACAGGAAGGAACACTGAA. Its protein product is CASSGTGRNTE. The CDR3 reads in full as CASSGTGRNTEAFF.

Concerning this clone itself: The sequence runs out 3 residues before the end of the CDR3; the remainder is reconstructed from the germline J gene. The chain joins TRBV7-6 to TRBJ2-7, with 10 bases fitting TRBD2. With 6 bases clipped from V and 3 bases from J, the junction kept 8 bases outside the gene matches. The CDR3 extends over 15 amino acids. Germline CDR1 and CDR2: SGHVS and FNYEAQ. The CDR3 loop is CASSPGLAEFYEQYF. Partial CDR3 DNA: TGTGCCAGCAGTCCAGGACTAGCGGAGTTCTACGAG. Supplemented by reference TRBV7-6 and TRBJ2-7, the full variable domain reads GAGVSQSPRYKVTKRGQDVALRCDPISGHVSLYWYRQALGQGPEFLTYFNYEAQQDKSGLPNDRFSAERPEGSISTLTIQRTEQRDSAMYRCASSPGLAEFYEQYFGPGTRLTVT.

This clone was found a few times. The sequenced fragment ends 3 residues before the CDR3 boundary, so the rest is inferred from the germline J gene. This rearrangement joins TRBV19 to TRBJ1-5, with 11 bases fitting TRBD1. The CDR3 is made up of 14 amino acids. Germline CDR1 is LNHDA and CDR2 is SQIVND (reference sequence). V shed 6 bases and J 7 bases; nucleotides not matched to a gene: 5. The CDR3 bases that were read are TGTGCCAGTAGAGGACAGGGGGCAGGACAGCCC. This codes for CASRGQGAGQP. The full CDR3 is CASRGQGAGQPQHF. Together with reference TRBV19 and TRBJ1-5, the CDR3 gives the full variable domain: DGGITQSPKYLFRKEGQNVTLSCEQNLNHDAMYWYRQDPGQGLRLIYYSQIVNDFQKGDIAEGYSVSREKKESFPLTVTSAQKNPTAFYLCASRGQGAGQPQHFGDGTRLSIL.

This clone was detected only a few times. Read coverage stops 3 residues before the CDR3 terminus; the germline J gene supplies the remainder. The chain has TRBV5-1 and TRBJ2-2; TRBD2 matches 12 bases. The CDR3 consists of 15 residues. Germline CDR1 and CDR2: SGHRS and YFSETQ. V lost 2 bases to trimming and J lost 9 bases; unmatched junction nucleotides: 5. The sequenced part of the CDR3 DNA is TGCGCCAGCAGCTTACTAGCGGGGGGAGGCCGGGAG. This encodes CASSLLAGGGRE. The entire CDR3 is CASSLLAGGGRELFF.

This clone came up a few times. The DNA ends 3 residues before the CDR3 does, and the rest of the CDR3 is filled in from the germline J gene. The chain combines TRBV19 with TRBJ1-5; D gene uncertain. CDR3 length: 15 residues. CDR1 is LNHDA, CDR2 SQIVND, per germline (reference sequence). V lost 2 bases and J 3 bases, leaving 11 bases between the germline ends. The CDR3 bases that were read are TGTGCCAGTAGTATATTGTGGCAGGCCAATCAGCCC. Its protein is CASSILWQANQP. Given in full, the CDR3 is CASSILWQANQPQHF.

Concerning this clone itself: The read comes to an end 3 residues before the CDR3 does, leaving the germline J gene to fill in the end. The rearrangement uses TRBV19 and TRBJ1-6, with D tentatively TRBD1 (5 bases). The V end was cut by 8 bases, the J end by 0 bases, with 14 bases between. From germline, CDR1 is LNHDA and CDR2 SQIVND (reference sequence). The CDR3 has 16 amino acids. CDR3 DNA, as far as it was read: TGTGCCAGTTATCCCGGGGGGAGCTCCTATAATTCACCC. Translation: CASYPGGSSYNSP. The complete CDR3 protein is CASYPGGSSYNSPLHF. The variable domain in full, completed from reference TRBV19 and TRBJ1-6, reads DGGITQSPKYLFRKEGQNVTLSCEQNLNHDAMYWYRQDPGQGLRLIYYSQIVNDFQKGDIAEGYSVSREKKESFPLTVTSAQKNPTAFYLCASYPGGSSYNSPLHFGNGTRLTVT.

A remark on this clone: The CDR3 end falls 3 residues outside the read, so it is completed with the germline J gene. The chain is built from TRBV30 and TRBJ1-3, with TRBD1 matching over 8 bases. The germline CDR1 and CDR2 sequences are GTSNPN and SVGIG (reference sequence). There are 13 residues in the CDR3. The junction had 0 bases not matched to a gene; V was cut back by 3 bases and J by 2 bases. The DNA read from the CDR3 is TGTGCCTGGAGACAGGGGGCTGGAAACACC. Protein sequence: CAWRQGAGNT. The complete CDR3 protein is CAWRQGAGNTIYF.

There are many counts of this clone. The read stops 3 residues short of the end of the CDR3; the missing end is completed from the germline J gene. The V and J genes are TRBV30 and TRBJ2-2; 10 bases fit TRBD2. CDR3 length: 16 amino acids. The junction had 4 bases not matched to a gene; V was cut back by 1 base and J by 2 bases. Germline assignment: CDR1 GTSNPN and CDR2 SVGIG (reference sequence). The CDR3 DNA, read in part, is TGTGCCTGGAGTGCCCAGCGGGGGGGAAACACCGGGGAG. Its translation: CAWSAQRGGNTGE. The whole CDR3 protein is CAWSAQRGGNTGELFF.

In regard to this clone: The read ends 3 residues early relative to the CDR3; the germline J gene fills the gap. V gene TRBV19 combines with J gene TRBJ1-1; 7 positions agree with TRBD1. This CDR3 is built from 15 residues. Germline-derived CDR1 and CDR2 are LNHDA and SQIVND (reference sequence). The CDR3 is CASSYLYRGEAEAFF. The covered CDR3 bases are TGTGCCAGTAGTTATCTGTACAGGGGAGAAGCGGAA. Complete variable domain (other parts from reference TRBV19 and TRBJ1-1): DGGITQSPKYLFRKEGQNVTLSCEQNLNHDAMYWYRQDPGQGLRLIYYSQIVNDFQKGDIAEGYSVSREKKESFPLTVTSAQKNPTAFYLCASSYLYRGEAEAFFGQGTRLTVV.

Details on this clone: The read ends 3 residues early relative to the CDR3; the germline J gene fills the gap. The chain combines TRBV2 with TRBJ1-1, with 7 nucleotides matching TRBD1. Germline assignment: CDR1 SNHLY and CDR2 FYNNEI. The CDR3 covers 13 residues. The V gene end was trimmed by 3 bases and the J gene end by 5 bases; junction bases not matched to a gene: 3. The CDR3 region is CASSDAGGTEAFF. CDR3 bases read: TGTGCCAGCAGTGACGCAGGGGGGACTGAA.

CDR3 DNA, as far as it was read: TGTGCCAGCGGTGAGGACAGGGATAATTCACCC. Translated: CASGEDRDNSP. The full CDR3 protein reads CASGEDRDNSPLHF. The gene calls are TRBV6-2 or TRBV6-3 and TRBJ1-6; 8 bases agree with TRBD1. The missing CDR3 end, 3 residues past where the read stops, is filled in from the germline J gene. Germline V gives CDR1 MNHEY, CDR2 SVGEGT. The CDR3 is 14 amino acids. V shed 8 bases, J shed 5 bases, and the junction held 5 bases outside the gene matches.

Of note for this clone: A junction boundary mismatches the germline segment, possibly from a read error. The read ends 3 residues early relative to the CDR3; the germline J gene fills the gap. The genes are TRBV7-7 and TRBJ2-5; D gene unclear. The CDR3 loop spans 16 amino acids. Germline CDR1 SSHAT, CDR2 FNYEAQ (reference sequence). The CDR3 DNA, read in part, is TGTGCTAGCAGCTTCTCCGAGGCAGGCTCGATTGGGACC. Translation gives CASSFSEAGSIGT. From start to end, the CDR3 is CASSFSEAGSIGTQYF.

Ten or more counts support this clone. The read terminates 3 residues before the CDR3 end, so the remaining end is supplied by the germline J gene. The V and J genes are TRBV10-3 and TRBJ1-6, with 8 nucleotides matching TRBD1. The germline gives CDR1 ENHRY, CDR2 SYGVKD. The CDR3 has 16 residues. Trimming cost V 1 base and J 8 bases; bases outside gene matches: 7. The CDR3 DNA, read in part, is TGTGCCATCAGTGAGTACTCGGACAGGGAGGATTCACCC. This translates into CAISEYSDREDSP. The CDR3 in full is CAISEYSDREDSPLHF.

This clone has a handful of counts. With the read ending 3 residues before the CDR3 end, the germline J gene is used to fill in that end. This sequence joins TRBV29-1 and TRBJ1-2; D not resolved. Trimming removed 6 bases from V and 0 bases from J, with 5 bases in between. The germline CDR1 and CDR2 sequences are SQVTM and ANQGSEA. The CDR3 is 11 amino acids. CDR3 DNA (partial): TGCAGCGTCAACACTAACTATGGC. This codes for CSVNTNYG. The whole CDR3 region reads CSVNTNYGYTF.

This clone appeared a few times. The read terminates 3 residues before the CDR3 end, so the remaining end is supplied by the germline J gene. The V gene is TRBV19, the J gene TRBJ2-6; 10 bases match TRBD1. Germline CDR1 is LNHDA and CDR2 is SQIVND (reference sequence). Trimming cost V 5 bases and J 0 bases; bases outside gene matches: 7. The CDR3 runs 18 residues. Here the CDR3 reads CASSRKGQGTSGANVLTF. CDR3 DNA (partial): TGTGCCAGTAGTCGAAAGGGACAGGGGACCTCTGGGGCCAACGTC.

This clone was counted between two and nine times. Coverage ceases 3 residues before the CDR3 finishes, and the germline J gene fills in the end. The chain recombines TRBV18 with TRBJ2-1, with 7 bases aligning to TRBD1. The CDR3 has 13 amino acids. Germline lookup yields CDR1 KGHSH and CDR2 LQKENI. V lost 4 bases, J lost 6 bases, and 3 bases stayed unmatched. CDR3 sequence reads: CASSLGQANEQFF. The part of the CDR3 DNA that was read is TGTGCCAGCTCACTCGGACAGGCCAATGAG. Based on the CDR3 plus reference TRBV18 and TRBJ2-1, the full variable domain is NAGVMQNPRHLVRRRGQEARLRCSPMKGHSHVYWYRQLPEEGLKFMVYLQKENIIDESGMPKERFSAEFPKEGPSILRIQQVVRGDSAAYFCASSLGQANEQFFGPGTRLTVL.

This clone appeared a few times. Read coverage stops 3 residues before the CDR3 terminus; the germline J gene supplies the remainder. The chain recombines TRBV7-6 with TRBJ2-7; 11 bases are shared with TRBD2. CDR1 is SGHVS and CDR2 is FNYEAQ in the germline V gene. The CDR3 is 14 residues long. V shed 5 bases, J shed 6 bases, and the junction held 6 bases outside the gene matches. The sequenced part of the CDR3 DNA is TGTGCCAGCAGCCAACTAGCGGGGGCCCTCGAG. It codes for CASSQLAGALE. The whole CDR3 reads CASSQLAGALEQYF.

In this sample, this clone turned up many times. Read data end 3 residues before the CDR3 end; the end is taken from the germline J gene. The chain combines TRBV20-1 with TRBJ2-7; 8 bases line up with TRBD1. The CDR3 consists of 18 residues. J gave up 5 bases and V 2 bases, and 20 bases lay outside the gene matches. CDR1 is DFQATT and CDR2 is SNEGSKA in the germline V gene (reference sequence). The CDR3 is CSARPQGWTQGVPHEQYF. Incomplete CDR3 DNA: TGCAGTGCTAGACCCCAAGGTTGGACACAGGGGGTTCCCCACGAG.

This clone came up a few times. Sequencing ends 3 residues short of the CDR3 end; the germline J gene provides the rest. This chain joins TRBV18 and TRBJ1-1, with TRBD1 matching 8 bases. The germline V gene encodes CDR1 KGHSH and CDR2 LQKENI. This CDR3 contains 15 residues. Losses at the gene ends were 3 bases for V and 1 base for J; bases not matched to a gene: 4. CDR3 protein: CASSPPGTGNTEAFF. The sequenced CDR3 bases are TGTGCCAGCTCACCTCCCGGGACAGGGAACACTGAA.

CDR3: CASTTSGAGYSNQPQHF. CDR3 DNA, as far as it was read: TGTGCCAGTACCACCTCAGGGGCCGGATATAGCAATCAGCCC. V gene TRBV19 combines with J gene TRBJ1-5; tentatively, D is TRBD1 (6 bases). Read sequence stops 3 residues before the CDR3 end, and the germline J gene provides the missing end. Trimming shortened V by 7 bases and J by 0 bases, and 19 bases separated the two germline ends. The CDR3 spans 17 residues. Germline CDR1 is LNHDA and CDR2 is SQIVND (reference sequence).

In regard to this clone: Read data end 3 residues before the CDR3 end; the end is taken from the germline J gene. V and J are TRBV20-1 and TRBJ2-1; TRBD2 matches at 7 bases. Per the germline V gene, CDR1 is DFQATT and CDR2 is SNEGSKA (reference sequence). Trimming took 2 bases from V and 7 from J; bases not matched to a gene: 11. There are 15 residues in the CDR3. The covered CDR3 bases are TGCAGTGCTAGACGGGGGGACGGGAACGGGAATGAG. Its protein product is CSARRGDGNGNE. The CDR3 as a whole reads CSARRGDGNGNEQFF.